The 15 T cell receptor beta chains given below trace back to one sample, sequenced in a study of OX40 agonist ivuxolimab in advanced cancers. Repertoires were generated with immunoSEQ multiplex PCR, while TCRdb's copy carries only in-frame clones and drops some. The data show 60,000 to 80,000 clones, 84% seen once. The material was CD4+ or CD8+ T cells sorted from blood, obtained in a trial of the OX40 agonist ivuxolimab. These receptors all come from an adult with an advanced solid tumor such as melanoma, head and neck, liver or kidney cancer.

This chain uses TRBV5-1 with TRBJ2-1; perhaps TRBD2 as D (5 bases). Trimming took 3 bases from V and 10 from J, leaving 20 bases between them. The CDR3 covers 15 residues. Germline loops: CDR1 SGHRS, CDR2 YFSETQ. CDR3 in DNA: TGCGCCAGCAGCTATGGGCGCGGAGGAGCCAAGGAGCAGTTCTTC. This encodes CASSYGRGGAKEQFF. The entire variable domain, with the rest obtained from reference TRBV5-1 and TRBJ2-1, is as follows: KAGVTQTPRYLIKTRGQQVTLSCSPISGHRSVSWYQQTPGQGLQFLFEYFSETQRNKGNFPGRFSGRQFSNSRSEMNVSTLELGDSALYLCASSYGRGGAKEQFFGPGTRLTVL.

This sequence joins TRBV9 and TRBJ2-3, with 13 positions matching TRBD2. With 3 bases clipped from V and 0 bases from J, the junction kept 7 bases outside the gene matches. The CDR3 covers 18 residues. Germline V gives CDR1 SGDLS, CDR2 YYNGEE. The CDR3 DNA reads as TGTGCCAGCAGCGAGACCGGGACTAGCGGGGCTAGCACAGATACGCAGTATTTT. This translates into CASSETGTSGASTDTQYF.

The V gene is TRBV11-1, the J gene TRBJ1-1; TRBD1 might be the D (6 bases). CDR3 length: 14 residues. Germline assignment: CDR1 SGHAT and CDR2 FQDESV (reference sequence). Trimming shortened V by 7 bases and J by 4 bases, and 16 bases separated the two germline ends. CDR3 in DNA: TGTGCCAGCACCATACAGGGTAGGGCCACTGAAGCTTTCTTT. Its protein product is CASTIQGRATEAFF.

This clone was found a few times. The rearrangement joins TRBV27 to TRBJ2-2, with D maybe TRBD1 (6 bases). The V end lost 1 base, the J end lost 6 bases, and 15 bases lay between the germline ends. Germline-derived CDR1 and CDR2 are MNHEY and SMNVEV (reference sequence). The CDR3 spans 16 residues. The CDR3 loop reads CASSLFFRGEAGELFF. The DNA for the CDR3 is TGTGCCAGCAGTTTATTTTTCAGGGGAGAGGCCGGGGAGCTGTTTTTT.

The chain carries TRBV19 and TRBJ2-2; 10 bases are shared with TRBD2. Germline CDR1 reads LNHDA; CDR2 reads SQIVND (reference sequence). This CDR3 region has 16 residues. Losses at the gene ends were 3 bases for V and 5 bases for J; bases not matched to a gene: 6. CDR3 coding DNA: TGTGCCAGTAGTATGAGTCTAGCGGGAGAAACCGGGGAGCTGTTTTTT. Translation gives CASSMSLAGETGELFF.

This clone was recorded only once. The rearrangement joins TRBV2 to TRBJ2-7; 8 nucleotides match TRBD1. Looked up from germline, CDR1 is SNHLY and CDR2 is FYNNEI. Germline trimming cut 6 bases from V and 3 bases from J; bases unmatched to any gene: 16. The CDR3 is made up of 17 amino acids. The CDR3 DNA follows: TGTGCCAGCAGACCGATGACAGGGGCAAACAGGATCTACGAGCAGTACTTC. Its protein product is CASRPMTGANRIYEQYF.

This chain connects TRBV28 to TRBJ1-5, with a possible D match to TRBD1 (5 bases). This CDR3 comprises 18 residues. Deletions cut 1 base from V and 7 bases from J, with 23 bases between. Germline assignment: CDR1 MDHEN and CDR2 SYDVKM. CDR3 DNA sequence: TGTGCCAGCAGTTTATTCGGGAGGGGAAGTCCTTCCCGCCAGCCCCAGCATTTT. It is translated as CASSLFGRGSPSRQPQHF.

The chain is built from TRBV6-1 and TRBJ2-6, with D hard to call. Germline values: CDR1 MNHNS, CDR2 SASEGT. The length of the CDR3 is 13 residues. The CDR3 region has the DNA TGTGCGTGCACGAGCTCTGGGGCCAACGTCCTGACTTTC. It codes for CACTSSGANVLTF.

This rearrangement joins TRBV7-2 to TRBJ1-2; 9 bases agree with TRBD1. Unmatched junction bases numbered 3, after V lost 5 bases and J lost 8 bases. This CDR3 is 12 amino acids long. CDR1 and CDR2 (germline): SGHTA, FQGNSA. The CDR3 loop reads CASSRTGDGYTF. DNA of the CDR3: TGTGCCAGCAGCCGGACAGGGGACGGCTACACCTTC.

This chain uses TRBV11-2 with TRBJ2-1; perhaps TRBD2 as D (6 bases). The CDR3 contains 15 residues. CDR1 SGHAT and CDR2 FQNNGV come from the germline V gene. Trimming removed 3 bases from V and 6 bases from J, with 15 bases in between. CDR3 sequence: CASSFNRGGRNEQFF. CDR3 nucleotides: TGTGCCAGCAGCTTTAATCGAGGAGGGCGCAATGAGCAGTTCTTC. Based on the CDR3 plus reference TRBV11-2 and TRBJ2-1, the full variable domain is EAGVAQSPRYKIIEKRQSVAFWCNPISGHATLYWYQQILGQGPKLLIQFQNNGVVDDSQLPKDRFSAERLKGVDSTLKIQPAKLEDSAVYLCASSFNRGGRNEQFFGPGTRLTVL.

This clone was recorded once. This sequence joins TRBV10-3 and TRBJ2-1; tentatively, D is TRBD1 or TRBD2 (5 bases each). CDR1 is ENHRY, CDR2 SYGVKD, per germline. The V end lost 0 bases, the J end lost 7 bases, and 13 bases lay between the germline ends. This CDR3 has 15 residues. CDR3 nucleotides: TGTGCCATCAGTGAGTCGATGGTGGGGGTGAATGAGCAGTTCTTC. Translated, it gives CAISESMVGVNEQFF.

The chain employs TRBV2 and TRBJ1-5, with TRBD1 as a possible D gene (5 bases). Germline CDR1 is SNHLY and CDR2 is FYNNEI. V lost 6 bases and J lost 4, with 13 bases in between. CDR3 length: 14 residues. This CDR3 reads CASSHPTENQPQHF. CDR3 DNA sequence: TGTGCCAGCAGCCACCCGACAGAGAATCAGCCCCAGCATTTT.

This clone has a handful of counts. The sample holds other DNA sequences that translate to the same CDR3. The chain carries TRBV7-2 and TRBJ2-3, with 14 bases identical to TRBD2. Germline V gene data show CDR1 as SGHTA and CDR2 as FQGNSA. V shed 3 bases and J 5 bases; nucleotides not matched to a gene: 10. The CDR3 runs to 18 residues. The CDR3 reads CASSFGTSGRRRGDTQYF. In DNA form, the CDR3 reads TGTGCCAGCAGCTTCGGGACTAGCGGGAGACGAAGGGGAGATACGCAGTATTTT.

This rearrangement joins TRBV25-1 to TRBJ2-1, with 11 bases lining up with TRBD1. The germline V gene has CDR1 MGHDK and CDR2 SYGVNS. There are 15 residues in the CDR3. Trimming cost V 4 bases and J 7 bases; bases outside gene matches: 6. The CDR3 loop is CASSVRGTGGNEQFF. The CDR3 DNA follows: TGTGCCAGCAGTGTACGCGGGACAGGGGGAAATGAGCAGTTCTTC.

This chain connects TRBV30 to TRBJ2-7; D possibly corresponds to TRBD1 (5 bases). The CDR3 runs to 11 residues. V gave up 1 base and J gave up 7 bases, with 8 bases separating them. Germline V gene sequence: CDR1 GTSNPN, CDR2 SVGIG (reference sequence). CDR3: CAWSDRGEQYF. The CDR3 region has the DNA TGTGCCTGGAGTGATAGGGGAGAGCAGTACTTC. Based on the CDR3 plus reference TRBV30 and TRBJ2-7, the full variable domain is SQTIHQWPATLVQPVGSPLSLECTVEGTSNPNLYWYRQAAGRGLQLLFYSVGIGQISSEVPQNLSASRPQDRQFILSSKKLLLSDSGFYLCAWSDRGEQYFGPGTRLTVT.